These T cell receptor beta chains were read from a single sample in a study of identifying expanded T cells in peripheral blood. Sequencing was performed with immunoSEQ multiplex PCR; in TCRdb, only in-frame clones are kept and a portion is missing. The sample holds approximately 90,000 clones, approximately 91% seen once. What was sequenced was blood. These receptors were taken from a person aged 18-70 years in good health. Each CDR3 is given with its conserved first and last residue. The D gene is left open where the match is weak. Clone size is given for some rows only: seen once, a few or many times, or a class if the clone is expanded.

J: TRBJ2-3; D: .; size: .; V: TRBV7-9; DNA: TGTGCCAGCAGCTTAGTGCGGGTAGATACGCAGTATTTT; CDR3: CASSLVRVDTQYF
J: TRBJ2-7; D: .; size: .; V: TRBV5-4; DNA: TGTGCCAGCAGCGCGGGGTATGAGCAGTACTTC; CDR3: CASSAGYEQYF
J: TRBJ2-1; D: .; size: .; V: TRBV7-9; DNA: TGTGCCAGCGGGGGGCGGCTCAATGAGCAGTTCTTC; CDR3: CASGGRLNEQFF
J: TRBJ1-1; D: TRBD1; size: .; V: TRBV7-2; DNA: TGTGCCAGCAGCCGACAGGGGGCAATGGAAGCTTTCTTT; CDR3: CASSRQGAMEAFF
J: TRBJ2-5; D: .; size: .; V: TRBV27; DNA: TGTGCCAGCTTCGACGGGGAGACCCAGTACTTC; CDR3: CASFDGETQYF
J: TRBJ1-2; D: .; size: .; V: TRBV6-6; DNA: TGTGCCAGCTTCGCGGGGGATGGCTACACCTTC; CDR3: CASFAGDGYTF
J: TRBJ1-1; D: .; size: .; V: TRBV28; DNA: TGTGCCAGCAAATCGGTGAACACTGAAGCTTTCTTT; CDR3: CASKSVNTEAFF
J: TRBJ2-2; D: .; size: .; V: TRBV28; DNA: TGTGCCAGCGGACCGGGAGCGAACACCGGGGAGCTGTTTTTT; CDR3: CASGPGANTGELFF
J: TRBJ2-1; D: .; size: .; V: TRBV6-4; DNA: TGTGCCAGCAGTGACTCGGCAGAGTCCTACAATGAGCAGTTCTTC; CDR3: CASSDSAESYNEQFF
J: TRBJ2-1; D: TRBD1; size: .; V: TRBV6-5; DNA: TGTGCCAGCAGCCGCGGACAGGGGAGTAACAATGAGCAGTTCTTC; CDR3: CASSRGQGSNNEQFF
J: TRBJ2-7; D: TRBD1; size: .; V: TRBV11-2; DNA: TGTGCCAGCAGCCTTACCCAGGGGGCAGCCTACGAGCAGTACTTC; CDR3: CASSLTQGAAYEQYF
J: TRBJ2-3; D: TRBD2; size: .; V: TRBV19; DNA: TGTGCCAGTAGTATAAACACGGGAGGGAGCACAGATACGCAGTATTTT; CDR3: CASSINTGGSTDTQYF
J: TRBJ1-6; D: .; size: .; V: TRBV5-1; DNA: TGCGCCAGCAGCTTGAGGCAGGGGTCGGGGGGCGAGGTCCACTTT; CDR3: CASSLRQGSGGEVHF
J: TRBJ2-7; D: TRBD2; size: .; V: TRBV30; DNA: TGTGCCTGGAGTGTACGGGAAAGACTAGCGGGACGGGGGGCCCCCTACGAGCAGTACTTC; CDR3: CAWSVRERLAGRGAPYEQYF
J: TRBJ1-1; D: .; size: .; V: TRBV10-3; DNA: TGTGCCATCAGTGAGTCGCCGTCGGAGAACACTGAAGCTTTCTTT; CDR3: CAISESPSENTEAFF
J: TRBJ2-3; D: TRBD2; size: .; V: TRBV7-9; DNA: TGTGCCAGCAGCTTAGCGCAAGCGGGAGGGCGCCGGGATACGCAGTATTTT; CDR3: CASSLAQAGGRRDTQYF
J: TRBJ2-7; D: .; size: once; V: TRBV11-2; DNA: TGTGCCAGCAGCTTAGAGAATAGGTTGGGACACTTCTCCTACGAGCAGTACTTC; CDR3: CASSLENRLGHFSYEQYF
J: TRBJ1-3; D: .; size: .; V: TRBV7-9; DNA: TGTGCCATCGAGGGCTCTGGAAACACCATATATTTT; CDR3: CAIEGSGNTIYF
J: TRBJ2-3; D: .; size: .; V: TRBV30; DNA: TGTGCCTGGAACAGGGATGTCACAGATACGCAGTATTTT; CDR3: CAWNRDVTDTQYF
J: TRBJ2-2; D: .; size: .; V: TRBV10-3; DNA: TGTGCCGTCAACGACAGGACCGGGGAGCTGTTTTTT; CDR3: CAVNDRTGELFF
J: TRBJ1-6; D: TRBD1; size: .; V: TRBV9; DNA: TGTGCCAGCAGCGGACAGGGGGCTAATTCACCCCTCCACTTT; CDR3: CASSGQGANSPLHF
J: TRBJ2-7; D: TRBD2; size: .; V: TRBV5-1; DNA: TGCGCCAGCAGCTCGTCTGGGGGGGTCCCCTCCTACGAGCAGTACTTC; CDR3: CASSSSGGVPSYEQYF
J: TRBJ2-1; D: TRBD2; size: .; V: TRBV5-8; DNA: TGTGCCAGCAGCTTGGCGGCTAGCGGGGCCTACAATGAGCAGTTCTTC; CDR3: CASSLAASGAYNEQFF
J: TRBJ1-3; D: .; size: medium-sized; V: TRBV4-1; DNA: TGCGCCAGCAGCCAAGTCTCCGGGACAAATGGAAACACCATATATTTT; CDR3: CASSQVSGTNGNTIYF
J: TRBJ2-4; D: TRBD2; size: .; V: TRBV6-4; DNA: TGTGCCAGCGGAAAGCTCGGGGGGGCGCCCAAAAACATTCAGTACTTC; CDR3: CASGKLGGAPKNIQYF
J: TRBJ1-4; D: .; size: .; V: TRBV4-3; DNA: TGCGCCAGCAGCTCGGATTGGACCCCTAATGAAAAACTGTTTTTT; CDR3: CASSSDWTPNEKLFF
J: TRBJ1-4; D: TRBD1; size: .; V: TRBV5-1; DNA: TGCGCCAGCACTCGGGACAGGGGGCTTCAAGAAAAACTGTTTTTT; CDR3: CASTRDRGLQEKLFF
J: TRBJ2-7; D: TRBD2; size: few; V: TRBV7-6; DNA: TGTGCCAGCAGCTTAGAGAGGACTAGCGGGAGCAACGAGCAGTACTTC; CDR3: CASSLERTSGSNEQYF
J: TRBJ1-2; D: .; size: .; V: TRBV20-1; DNA: TGCAGTGCTAGAGTAGAATATGGCTACACCTTC; CDR3: CSARVEYGYTF
J: TRBJ1-1; D: .; size: .; V: TRBV4-2; DNA: TGTGCCAGCAGCCAAGATCTGGGGAAGACTGAAGCTTTCTTT; CDR3: CASSQDLGKTEAFF
J: TRBJ1-4; D: TRBD1; size: .; V: TRBV13; DNA: TGTGCCAGCAGAGCAACAGGGGGCTCGGGGGAAAAACTGTTTTTT; CDR3: CASRATGGSGEKLFF
J: TRBJ2-5; D: TRBD1; size: .; V: TRBV18; DNA: TGTGCCAGCTCACCATCCGGGACAGGGGGGCAAGAGACCCAGTACTTC; CDR3: CASSPSGTGGQETQYF
J: TRBJ2-3; D: .; size: .; V: TRBV7-2; DNA: TGTGCCAGCAGCTTAACAGACACAGATACGCAGTATTTT; CDR3: CASSLTDTDTQYF
J: TRBJ1-3; D: .; size: .; V: TRBV7-9; DNA: TGTGCCAGCAGCTTAGGAGCCGGAAACACCATATATTTT; CDR3: CASSLGAGNTIYF
J: TRBJ2-7; D: TRBD2; size: .; V: TRBV19; DNA: TGTGCCAGTAGTATGGAGGGGACTAGCGCGGAGGAGCAGTACTTC; CDR3: CASSMEGTSAEEQYF
J: TRBJ1-5; D: .; size: .; V: TRBV19; DNA: TGTGCCAGTAGTATAAACCGGGCCGTTCTTATTAATCAGCCCCAGCATTTT; CDR3: CASSINRAVLINQPQHF
J: TRBJ2-6; D: .; size: .; V: TRBV29-1; DNA: TGCAGCGTAGACTACCGGGACATCAACTCTGGGGCCAACGTCCTGACTTTC; CDR3: CSVDYRDINSGANVLTF
J: TRBJ2-2; D: TRBD1; size: .; V: TRBV15; DNA: TGTGCCACCAGTATAACAGGGGAGACCGGGGAGCTGTTTTTT; CDR3: CATSITGETGELFF
J: TRBJ2-5; D: .; size: .; V: TRBV5-4; DNA: TGTGCCAGCAGCTTGGACAGGGGAGGGGAGACCCAGTACTTC; CDR3: CASSLDRGGETQYF
J: TRBJ2-2; D: .; size: .; V: TRBV5-6; DNA: TGTGCCAGCAGCTCTCCGGACGCCCGGACCGGGGAGCTGTTTTTT; CDR3: CASSSPDARTGELFF
J: TRBJ1-2; D: TRBD1; size: .; V: TRBV5-1; DNA: TGCGCCAGCAGCACAGGGACAGCTAACTATGGCTACACCTTC; CDR3: CASSTGTANYGYTF
J: TRBJ2-7; D: TRBD2; size: .; V: TRBV7-2; DNA: TGTGCCAGCAGCTTAGGGACACTAGCGGCCTACGAGCAGTACTTC; CDR3: CASSLGTLAAYEQYF
J: TRBJ2-1; D: .; size: .; V: TRBV5-1; DNA: TGCGCCAGCAGCCGGGACATGGCTCGGAATGAGCAGTTCTTC; CDR3: CASSRDMARNEQFF
J: TRBJ2-1; D: TRBD2; size: .; V: TRBV5-4; DNA: TGTGCCAGCAGCCTTGGTGGACTAGCGGGAGTGAGTGGTGAGCAGTTCTTC; CDR3: CASSLGGLAGVSGEQFF
J: TRBJ2-2; D: TRBD1; size: few; V: TRBV12-5; DNA: TGTGCTAGTGGTTTACCCCGGACAGGTCTCTTCACCGGGGAGCTGTTTTTT; CDR3: CASGLPRTGLFTGELFF